These T cell receptor beta chains were read from a single sample in a study of identifying expanded T cells in peripheral blood. Data came from immunoSEQ multiplex PCR; TCRdb stores just in-frame clones and leaves some out. This table has about 100,000 clones, around nine tenths appearing once. The sample comprised blood. Receptor source: a person aged 18 to 75 in good health. Each CDR3 is given with its conserved first and last residue. The D gene is left open where the match is weak. Expanded clones are given a class, and other clones once, few, many or no size at all.

V	D	size	J	DNA	CDR3
TRBV5-6	TRBD1	-	TRBJ1-6	TGTGCCAGCAGCCGTAACAGGGGTTATTCACCCCTCCACTTT	CASSRNRGYSPLHF
TRBV9	-	once	TRBJ2-5	TGTGCCAGCAGCGTAGACGCGGGGACCCAGTACTTC	CASSVDAGTQYF
TRBV18	-	-	TRBJ1-3	TGTGCCAGCTCACGAAACAGGAGGGAGACTGGAAACACCATATATTTT	CASSRNRRETGNTIYF
TRBV5-4	-	-	TRBJ2-7	TGTGCCAGCAGCCCGGGGGATGGGTCAGGGAAGGCCTACGAGCAGTACTTC	CASSPGDGSGKAYEQYF
TRBV7-9	-	-	TRBJ1-6	TGTGCCAGCAGCTCAACCGTCTTCAGCAATTCACCCCTCCACTTT	CASSSTVFSNSPLHF
TRBV11-2	-	-	TRBJ2-7	TGTGCCAGCAGCCAACAGTACGAGCAGTACTTC	CASSQQYEQYF
TRBV4-1	-	-	TRBJ2-5	TGCGCCAGCAGCCCTCGGGGCAGTAAAGAGACCCAGTACTTC	CASSPRGSKETQYF
TRBV18	-	-	TRBJ2-1	TGTGCCAGCTCACGAGCGACTAGTGCTGATGAGCAGTTCTTC	CASSRATSADEQFF
TRBV4-1	TRBD2	-	TRBJ2-5	TGCGCCAGCAGCCGGACTAGCCGCATCCAAGAGACCCAGTACTTC	CASSRTSRIQETQYF
TRBV6-5	TRBD2	-	TRBJ2-5	TGTGCCAGCAGTTACACCGGGACTAGAAAAGAGACCCAGTACTTC	CASSYTGTRKETQYF
TRBV28	-	-	TRBJ2-5	TGTGCCAGCAGTTTTAGCCAAGAGACCCAGTACTTC	CASSFSQETQYF
TRBV19	-	-	TRBJ1-5	TGTGCCAGTAGTTGGACGGGGAATCAGCCCCAGCATTTT	CASSWTGNQPQHF
TRBV27	-	-	TRBJ2-3	TGTGCCAGCAGCCCCGGGGTGGTAGGTAGCACAGATACGCAGTATTTT	CASSPGVVGSTDTQYF
TRBV14	-	-	TRBJ2-7	TGTGCCAGCAGCTCGGGACGGCGAGGCAACTACGAGCAGTACTTC	CASSSGRRGNYEQYF
TRBV25-1	-	-	TRBJ2-4	TGTGCCAGCAGTGACAGCAGAAATGGCATTCAGTACTTC	CASSDSRNGIQYF
TRBV5-1	-	-	TRBJ1-1	TGCGCCAGCAGCAACGACCAGCTCGGAGCTTTCTTT	CASSNDQLGAFF
TRBV27	TRBD2	few	TRBJ2-1	TGTGCCAGCAGTCCATTAGCGGGGGGGCACAATGAGCAGTTCTTC	CASSPLAGGHNEQFF
TRBV7-8	TRBD2	-	TRBJ2-3	TGTGCCAGCAGCTTAATGTCTGTAAGCGGGGGGGCGTCGCGGGGTACGCAGTATTTT	CASSLMSVSGGASRGTQYF
TRBV25-1	-	-	TRBJ1-5	TGTGCCAGCAGTGATAGGGACGTTCCTAAGCCCCAGCATTTT	CASSDRDVPKPQHF
TRBV6-5	-	-	TRBJ2-1	TGTGCCAGCAGCCAAGACTCACTATCCAAGTTCTTC	CASSQDSLSKFF
TRBV18	TRBD1	-	TRBJ1-2	TGTGCCAGCTCACTTAGGGACAGGGGGTCCCTGACAGGAGGCTACACCTTC	CASSLRDRGSLTGGYTF
TRBV18	TRBD1	-	TRBJ1-5	TGTGCCAGCTCCCCCCGACAGGGAAGTCAGCCCCAGCATTTT	CASSPRQGSQPQHF
TRBV5-6	-	few	TRBJ2-3	TGTGCCAGCAGCTTTTCAGGGTCTGGCACAGATACGCAGTATTTT	CASSFSGSGTDTQYF
TRBV7-2	TRBD1	-	TRBJ1-2	TGTGCCAGCAGCCCCACCCCCCGGACAGGGCCCATCACCTTC	CASSPTPRTGPITF
TRBV10-3	-	-	TRBJ1-1	TGTGCCACTCTAAAGAACACTGAAGCTTTCTTT	CATLKNTEAFF
TRBV2	TRBD1	-	TRBJ1-1	TGTGCCAGCAGTGCCGGACAGGGAGGTGCTACCACTGAAGCTTTCTTT	CASSAGQGGATTEAFF
TRBV2	-	-	TRBJ1-1	TGTGCCAGCAGTGCGGACAGTTTGAACACTGAAGCTTTCTTT	CASSADSLNTEAFF
TRBV5-4	-	once	TRBJ2-3	TGTGCCAGCAGCGGAAGGACTAGCACAGATACGCAGTATTTT	CASSGRTSTDTQYF
TRBV5-1	-	-	TRBJ1-3	TGCGCCAGCAGCGTAGATCAGGGAAACACCATATATTTT	CASSVDQGNTIYF